The clone carrying this T cell receptor (beta chain) was found a few times. What it binds is unknown. The data were taken from a study of long-term antiretroviral therapy in people with HIV. Notes on the study in general: Those clones which expanded before ART made up the dominant part of the repertoire at all time points. Relative to control repertoires, HIV repertoires exhibited narrower CDR3 length ranges.

Run at survey level, the immunoSEQ assay was version v3.0. The data were produced by immunoSEQ multiplex PCR, yet TCRdb's version contains in-frame clones alone and is incomplete. Of over 10,000 clones in the sample, about 80% were seen once. This CDR3 comprises 13 residues. The ends lost 8 bases at V and 5 bases at J; junction bases unmatched: 5. Per germline, CDR1 ENHRY and CDR2 SYGVKD. The chain is built from TRBV10-3 and TRBJ2-1, with 8 bases that match TRBD1. This clonotype was sampled from a man aged 40-55 years with HIV. The starting material was unsorted PBMCs, obtained 3.1 years before starting antiretroviral therapy. The CDR3 DNA is TGTGCCATCGACAGGGGCCCTAACAATGAGCAGTTCTTC. Protein product: CAIDRGPNNEQFF.